Listed below are T cell receptor beta chains from one sample, sequenced in a study of vaccination effects on CD4 cells after COVID-19. Only in-frame clones appear in the TCRdb table, and some are missing; sequencing was by immunoSEQ multiplex PCR. The data contain more than 60,000 clones, just under 75% of them singletons. The antigens these receptors bind are not known. Sequenced here: CD4+ T cells from PBMCs cultured without peptide, sampled after COVID-19 vaccination. The receptors were gathered from a human donor who received a COVID-19 vaccine. Both conserved end residues are part of each CDR3. D genes are given only for firm matches. Clone size is stated in some rows and not others, as once, few, many or a class when expanded.

clone_size: .; j_call: TRBJ1-1; v_call: TRBV5-1; d_call: .; cdr3_aa: CASSSEPTKGTEAFF; cdr3_nt: TGCGCCAGCAGCTCAGAACCGACCAAGGGGACTGAAGCTTTCTTT
clone_size: .; j_call: TRBJ1-6; v_call: TRBV5-1; d_call: TRBD1; cdr3_aa: CASSLIPGTGNSPLHF; cdr3_nt: TGCGCCAGCAGCCTGATTCCAGGGACAGGGAATTCACCCCTCCACTTT
clone_size: .; j_call: TRBJ1-1; v_call: TRBV7-3; d_call: TRBD1; cdr3_aa: CASSSQGATEAFF; cdr3_nt: TGTGCCAGCAGCTCCCAGGGGGCAACTGAAGCTTTCTTT
clone_size: once; j_call: TRBJ1-4; v_call: TRBV7-2; d_call: .; cdr3_aa: CASSPRDGNEKLFF; cdr3_nt: TGTGCCAGCAGCCCACGGGACGGAAATGAAAAACTGTTTTTT
clone_size: .; j_call: TRBJ1-3; v_call: TRBV19; d_call: TRBD1; cdr3_aa: CASSLGQLNTIYF; cdr3_nt: TGTGCCAGTAGTTTGGGACAGCTAAACACCATATATTTT
clone_size: .; j_call: TRBJ1-2; v_call: TRBV4-1; d_call: .; cdr3_aa: CASSQGRENGYTF; cdr3_nt: TGCGCCAGCAGCCAAGGACGGGAAAATGGCTACACCTTC
clone_size: .; j_call: TRBJ2-1; v_call: TRBV7-3; d_call: TRBD2; cdr3_aa: CASSLGGGKYNEQFF; cdr3_nt: TGTGCCAGCAGCTTGGGCGGGGGAAAGTACAATGAGCAGTTCTTC
clone_size: .; j_call: TRBJ2-2; v_call: TRBV2; d_call: TRBD1; cdr3_aa: CASSYRGNTGELFF; cdr3_nt: TGTGCCAGCAGTTACAGGGGTAACACCGGGGAGCTGTTTTTT
clone_size: .; j_call: TRBJ2-5; v_call: TRBV13; d_call: .; cdr3_aa: CASSFNIQETQYF; cdr3_nt: TGTGCCAGCAGCTTCAACATCCAAGAGACCCAGTACTTC
clone_size: .; j_call: TRBJ2-5; v_call: TRBV9; d_call: .; cdr3_aa: CASSVALGGQETQYF; cdr3_nt: TGTGCCAGCAGCGTAGCTCTGGGGGGCCAGGAGACCCAGTACTTC
clone_size: .; j_call: TRBJ2-5; v_call: TRBV5-1; d_call: .; cdr3_aa: CASSDGPGETQYF; cdr3_nt: TGCGCCAGCAGCGACGGTCCAGGGGAGACCCAGTACTTC
clone_size: .; j_call: TRBJ2-1; v_call: TRBV6-5; d_call: .; cdr3_aa: CASSYSRGGLYNEQFF; cdr3_nt: TGTGCCAGCAGTTACTCGAGGGGGGGCCTTTACAATGAGCAGTTCTTC
clone_size: .; j_call: TRBJ2-3; v_call: TRBV5-1; d_call: TRBD1; cdr3_aa: CASRTGTGPDTQYF; cdr3_nt: TGCGCCAGCAGAACCGGGACAGGGCCAGATACGCAGTATTTT
clone_size: once; j_call: TRBJ2-1; v_call: TRBV7-3; d_call: TRBD2; cdr3_aa: CASSVSSGGNYNEQFF; cdr3_nt: TGTGCCAGCAGCGTATCTAGCGGGGGGAACTACAATGAGCAGTTCTTC
clone_size: few; j_call: TRBJ1-1; v_call: TRBV7-9; d_call: TRBD1; cdr3_aa: CASSSGGVKNTEAFF; cdr3_nt: TGTGCCAGCAGCTCAGGGGGCGTAAAGAACACTGAAGCTTTCTTT
clone_size: .; j_call: TRBJ2-2; v_call: TRBV19; d_call: TRBD2; cdr3_aa: CASSPQNFGGYGSTGELFF; cdr3_nt: TGTGCCAGTAGTCCCCAGAATTTCGGGGGGTATGGAAGCACCGGGGAGCTGTTTTTT
clone_size: .; j_call: TRBJ2-4; v_call: TRBV13; d_call: .; cdr3_aa: CASSQLLQPAKNIQYF; cdr3_nt: TGTGCCAGCAGCCAACTACTACAACCAGCCAAAAACATTCAGTACTTC
clone_size: .; j_call: TRBJ1-4; v_call: TRBV12-3/TRBV12-4; d_call: .; cdr3_aa: CASSLGFQGRLFF; cdr3_nt: TGTGCCAGCAGTCTTGGTTTCCAGGGGCGATTGTTTTTT
clone_size: .; j_call: TRBJ2-6; v_call: TRBV23-1; d_call: TRBD1; cdr3_aa: CASSRSLQGAGGANVLTF; cdr3_nt: TGCGCCAGCAGCCGAAGTCTACAGGGGGCTGGCGGGGCCAACGTCCTGACTTTC
clone_size: .; j_call: TRBJ1-1; v_call: TRBV5-1; d_call: .; cdr3_aa: CASSLNLENTEAFF; cdr3_nt: TGCGCCAGCAGCTTGAATCTGGAGAACACTGAAGCTTTCTTT
clone_size: .; j_call: TRBJ1-2; v_call: TRBV7-9; d_call: .; cdr3_aa: CASSPPDGRNYGYTF; cdr3_nt: TGTGCCAGCAGCCCACCGGACGGACGTAACTATGGCTACACCTTC
clone_size: few; j_call: TRBJ2-3; v_call: TRBV2; d_call: TRBD1; cdr3_aa: CASSDSGGSNTQYF; cdr3_nt: TGTGCCAGCAGTGATTCAGGGGGTTCGAATACGCAGTATTTT
clone_size: .; j_call: TRBJ2-5; v_call: TRBV6-5; d_call: TRBD1; cdr3_aa: CASRPDRGRLETQYF; cdr3_nt: TGTGCCAGCAGACCGGACAGGGGGCGGTTGGAGACCCAGTACTTC
clone_size: .; j_call: TRBJ1-5; v_call: TRBV6-5; d_call: .; cdr3_aa: CASSSLRDQPQHF; cdr3_nt: TGTGCCAGCAGTTCCCTCAGGGATCAGCCCCAGCATTTT
clone_size: .; j_call: TRBJ2-5; v_call: TRBV9; d_call: .; cdr3_aa: CASSGWEAQETQYF; cdr3_nt: TGTGCCAGCAGCGGATGGGAGGCCCAAGAGACCCAGTACTTC
clone_size: .; j_call: TRBJ1-2; v_call: TRBV28; d_call: .; cdr3_aa: CASSFPWTF; cdr3_nt: TGTGCCAGCAGTTTTCCTTGGACCTTC
clone_size: .; j_call: TRBJ2-5; v_call: TRBV5-1; d_call: TRBD2; cdr3_aa: CASSYDGTSGGETQYF; cdr3_nt: TGCGCCAGCAGCTACGACGGGACTAGCGGAGGGGAGACCCAGTACTTC
clone_size: .; j_call: TRBJ2-1; v_call: TRBV12-5; d_call: .; cdr3_aa: CASGLGGLSYNEQFF; cdr3_nt: TGTGCTAGTGGCCTGGGGGGGCTGTCCTACAATGAGCAGTTCTTC
clone_size: .; j_call: TRBJ2-6; v_call: TRBV19; d_call: .; cdr3_aa: CASSSNSGANVLTF; cdr3_nt: TGTGCCAGTAGTTCAAACTCTGGGGCCAACGTCCTGACTTTC
clone_size: .; j_call: TRBJ1-1; v_call: TRBV5-6; d_call: TRBD1; cdr3_aa: CASSSPGTGNTEAFF; cdr3_nt: TGTGCCAGCAGCTCACCCGGGACAGGGAACACTGAAGCTTTCTTT
clone_size: once; j_call: TRBJ2-5; v_call: TRBV7-6; d_call: .; cdr3_aa: CASSSYRQALGTQYF; cdr3_nt: TGTGCCAGCAGCTCCTACCGACAGGCCCTAGGGACCCAGTACTTC
clone_size: few; j_call: TRBJ1-5; v_call: TRBV5-5; d_call: .; cdr3_aa: CASSLAVTSNQPQHF; cdr3_nt: TGTGCCAGCAGCTTGGCAGTTACGTCCAATCAGCCCCAGCATTTT
clone_size: once; j_call: TRBJ2-2; v_call: TRBV15; d_call: .; cdr3_aa: CATSTSDTGELFF; cdr3_nt: TGTGCCACCAGCACGTCGGACACCGGGGAGCTGTTTTTT